These 25 T cell receptor beta chains were sequenced from one sample in a study of CD8+ T cells in alopecia areata. Reverse transcription of extracted RNA yielded cDNA, which provided the sequencing template. Assay: immunoSEQ multiplex PCR; the TCRdb copy retains only in-frame clones and omits some. Of a few hundred thousand clones in the sample, over 40% were seen once. Treatment reported: oral pan-JAK inhibitor, 5-10 mg twice daily. Sequencing used CD4+ T cells sorted from blood, obtained at approximately week 37, from a patient treated with tofacitinib. These receptors all stem from a human donor with alopecia areata.

The rearrangement uses TRBV6-5 and TRBJ2-1; D possibly corresponds to TRBD2 (6 bases). The CDR3 contains 13 residues. Between the trimmed V and J ends, which lost 6 bases and 3 bases, there was a span of 9 bases. The germline gives CDR1 MNHEY, CDR2 SVGAGI. This chain's CDR3 is CASRRDFYNEQFF. The CDR3 coding sequence is TGTGCCAGCAGGAGGGACTTCTACAATGAGCAGTTCTTC.

The rearrangement joins TRBV7-8 to TRBJ2-5, with TRBD1 as a possible D gene (6 bases). The V end was cut by 5 bases, the J end by 2 bases, with 15 bases between. The CDR3 spans 15 residues. Germline CDR1 SGHVS, CDR2 FQNEAQ. The DNA for the CDR3 is TGTGCCAGCAGCAGGGACACGAGGGGTCAAGAGACCCAGTACTTC. Encoded protein: CASSRDTRGQETQYF.

The chain couples TRBV30 to TRBJ2-3; TRBD2 is a possible D gene (5 bases). The V end lost 5 bases, the J end lost 0 bases, and 12 bases lay between the germline ends. CDR1 and CDR2 from the germline V gene are GTSNPN and SVGIG (reference sequence). The CDR3 has 14 residues. The CDR3 protein is CAWGEGISTDTQYF. The CDR3 nucleotides are TGTGCCTGGGGTGAGGGTATTAGCACAGATACGCAGTATTTT.

As concerns this clone: Other nucleotide sequences from this sample produce the same CDR3. The J gene is TRBJ2-3, the V gene TRBV2; D ambiguous. Trimming left V 1 base short and J 3 bases short, with 11 bases between. CDR1 and CDR2 from the germline V gene are SNHLY and FYNNEI. The CDR3 consists of 15 residues. The CDR3 reads CASSEDRRGTDTQYF. In nucleotides, the CDR3 is TGTGCCAGCAGTGAAGACCGGAGAGGTACAGATACGCAGTATTTT.

This chain joins TRBV2 and TRBJ2-5; weak D call: TRBD2 (7 bases). In germline, CDR1 is SNHLY, CDR2 FYNNEI. CDR3 length: 14 amino acids. V lost 6 bases and J 5 bases, leaving 16 bases between the germline ends. The CDR3 coding sequence is TGTGCCAGCAGAAGGGGGGGCACTCGGGAGACCCAGTACTTC. Residues: CASRRGGTRETQYF.

This clone is a singleton in its sample. CDR3 sequence reads: CASSLAGAAQETQYF. In nucleotides, the CDR3 is TGTGCCAGCAGCTTAGCCGGCGCGGCCCAAGAGACCCAGTACTTC. The V call is TRBV7-9, the J call TRBJ2-5; D gene unclear. Trimming removed 0 bases from V and 1 base from J, with 9 bases in between. Germline V gene sequence: CDR1 SEHNR, CDR2 FQNEAQ (reference sequence). The CDR3 consists of 15 residues.

This chain links TRBV30 with TRBJ1-6; weak D call: TRBD1 (6 bases). The germline CDR1 and CDR2 sequences are GTSNPN and SVGIG (reference sequence). V shed 0 bases and J shed 9 bases, with 15 bases lying between them. The length of the CDR3 is 15 residues. The CDR3 nucleotides read TGTGCCTGGAGTGTACGCGGGACATCATTTTCACCCCTCCACTTT. Translated: CAWSVRGTSFSPLHF.

The rearrangement links TRBV15 to TRBJ1-2, with 7 bases matching TRBD1. V was pared by 3 bases and J by 3 bases, with 1 base of the junction left unmatched. The CDR3 sequence is 13 residues long. Looked up from germline, CDR1 is LNHNV and CDR2 is YYDKDF (reference sequence). CDR3 sequence reads: CATSRQGDYGYTF. The DNA for the CDR3 is TGTGCCACCAGCAGGCAGGGGGACTATGGCTACACCTTC.

This clone appeared once. CDR3 in DNA: TGTGCCTGGACCCCCCCTCCCCCGGGACTAGCGGGAGGGTACAATGAGCAGTTCTTC. It codes for CAWTPPPPGLAGGYNEQFF. This chain joins TRBV30 and TRBJ2-1; TRBD2 agrees at 16 bases. Germline CDR1 GTSNPN, CDR2 SVGIG (reference sequence). The CDR3 is 19 amino acids. V shed 4 bases and J 4 bases; nucleotides not matched to a gene: 13. Using reference TRBV30 and TRBJ2-1 for the parts outside the CDR3, the full variable domain is SQTIHQWPATLVQPVGSPLSLECTVEGTSNPNLYWYRQAAGRGLQLLFYSVGIGQISSEVPQNLSASRPQDRQFILSSKKLLLSDSGFYLCAWTPPPPGLAGGYNEQFFGPGTRLTVL.

The chain couples TRBV4-2 to TRBJ1-1, with D uncertain. Trimming left V 0 bases short and J 8 bases short, with 10 bases between. The CDR3 contains 13 residues. Per the germline V gene, CDR1 is LGHNA and CDR2 is YNFKEQ. CDR3 protein: CASSQDIRGEAFF. In DNA, the CDR3 is TGTGCCAGCAGCCAAGATATACGCGGGGAAGCTTTCTTT.

This chain connects TRBV5-1 to TRBJ2-2; TRBD2 matches 9 bases. The CDR3 extends over 15 amino acids. The V and J ends lost 2 bases and 5 bases, in that order; junction bases with no gene match: 4. Germline V CDR1 and CDR2: SGHRS, YFSETQ. The CDR3 loop reads CASSFSGSRTGELFF. The CDR3 coding sequence is TGCGCCAGCAGCTTTAGCGGGAGCCGGACCGGGGAGCTGTTTTTT.

This clone came up a few times. The chain carries TRBV7-3 and TRBJ2-2; D may be TRBD1 or TRBD2 (5 bases each). The CDR3 is made up of 15 amino acids. V was trimmed by 0 bases and J by 6 bases, leaving 11 bases between them. The germline V gene has CDR1 SGHTA and CDR2 FQGTGA. CDR3 in DNA: TGTGCCAGCAGCTTAACCGGGACCCTCTCCGGGGAGCTGTTTTTT. Amino acid sequence: CASSLTGTLSGELFF.

This sequence joins TRBV6-6 and TRBJ2-7; D possibly matches TRBD1 or TRBD2 (6 bases each). Trimming removed 2 bases at V and 2 bases at J, with 13 bases between. This CDR3 contains 15 residues. CDR1 and CDR2 from the germline V gene are MNHNY and SVGAGI (reference sequence). Here the CDR3 reads CASSYGGRTAYEQYF. CDR3 DNA: TGTGCCAGCAGTTACGGGGGGCGGACCGCCTACGAGCAGTACTTC.

V is TRBV18 and J is TRBJ2-4; D uncertain. CDR3 length equals 12 residues. Germline loops: CDR1 KGHSH, CDR2 LQKENI. V shed 6 bases and J shed 5 bases, with 8 bases lying between them. This CDR3 reads CASSSDENIQYF. The DNA of the CDR3 is TGTGCCAGCTCCTCGGACGAAAACATTCAGTACTTC.

This clone was observed many times. The genes are TRBV2 and TRBJ2-3; 12 bases are a match to TRBD2. Germline V gene data show CDR1 as SNHLY and CDR2 as FYNNEI. V trimming: 6 bases; J trimming: 7 bases; junction bases outside the gene matches: 14. The CDR3 contains 17 residues. CDR3 nucleotide sequence: TGTGCCAGCAGCTTACAAACTAGCGGGAGGAGTGCAAATACGCAGTATTTT. This sequence encodes CASSLQTSGRSANTQYF. The whole variable domain, remainder taken from reference TRBV2 and TRBJ2-3, is EPEVTQTPSHQVTQMGQEVILRCVPISNHLYFYWYRQILGQKVEFLVSFYNNEISEKSEIFDDQFSVERPDGSNFTLKIRSTKLEDSAMYFCASSLQTSGRSANTQYFGPGTRLTVL.

With regard to this clone: This CDR3 is also generated by other DNA sequences in the sample. V is TRBV29-1 and J is TRBJ2-7; 12 bases line up with TRBD2. The CDR3 loop spans 13 amino acids. The germline V gene encodes CDR1 SQVTM and CDR2 ANQGSEA. J was trimmed by 3 bases and V by 4 bases; bases with no gene match: 1. The CDR3 here is CSVGLAGVYEQYF. CDR3 sequence (DNA): TGCAGCGTTGGACTAGCGGGAGTCTACGAGCAGTACTTC.

This clone was seen a few times. V usage is TRBV14 and J usage is TRBJ2-1; 13 bases map to TRBD2. The CDR3 consists of 15 residues. V gave up 4 bases and J gave up 9 bases; unmatched junction bases: 6. Germline V CDR1 and CDR2: SGHDN, FVKESK. CDR3 sequence reads: CASSRIGLAGVEQFF. CDR3 sequence (DNA): TGTGCCAGCAGCCGGATAGGACTAGCGGGAGTTGAGCAGTTCTTC.

The genes are TRBV10-3 and TRBJ2-2; possible D gene TRBD2, 6 bases. There are 13 residues in the CDR3. V lost 10 bases to trimming and J lost 6 bases, with 15 bases between them. CDR1 ENHRY and CDR2 SYGVKD come from the germline V gene. This CDR3 is CATARGVAGELFF. The CDR3 DNA is TGTGCCACCGCCCGCGGGGTTGCCGGGGAGCTGTTTTTT.

The chain joins TRBV6-6 to TRBJ2-3, with unresolved D. The CDR3 runs 13 residues. Germline V gene data show CDR1 as MNHNY and CDR2 as SVGAGI (reference sequence). Deletions cut 9 bases from V and 1 base from J, with 11 bases between. CDR3 in amino acids: CASVWAGTDTQYF. CDR3 coding DNA: TGTGCCAGTGTATGGGCGGGCACAGATACGCAGTATTTT.

The V gene is TRBV29-1, the J gene TRBJ2-4, with TRBD1 identical over 10 bases. Looked up from germline, CDR1 is SQVTM and CDR2 is ANQGSEA. The CDR3 consists of 17 residues. The trim removed 3 bases at V and 0 bases at J, leaving 8 bases unmatched. The chain's CDR3 is CSVEVFGQGEAKNIQYF. In DNA form, the CDR3 reads TGCAGCGTTGAGGTTTTCGGACAGGGGGAAGCCAAAAACATTCAGTACTTC.

The chain employs TRBV7-7 and TRBJ2-1, with 8 bases matching TRBD2. This CDR3 is built from 14 residues. Germline V gene lookup returns CDR1 SSHAT and CDR2 FNYEAQ (reference sequence). The J segment lost 8 bases and the V segment lost 6 bases, leaving 9 bases of the junction unmatched. CDR3 bases: TGTGCCAGCAGTTCCGGACTAGCCGGCGATGAGCAGTTCTTC. As protein: CASSSGLAGDEQFF.

V and J are TRBV13 and TRBJ1-2; possibly TRBD1 for D (5 bases). V was pared by 1 base and J by 3 bases, with 12 bases between. The CDR3 runs to 15 residues. The germline V gene has CDR1 PRHDT and CDR2 FYEKMQ (reference sequence). Here the CDR3 DNA reads TGTGCCAGCAGCTTAGTAGGCAGGGAGGACTATGGCTACACCTTC. Translated: CASSLVGREDYGYTF.

The V gene is TRBV29-1, the J gene TRBJ1-1; D is uncertain. The ends were cut back, 1 base at V and 6 bases at J, with 12 bases in the middle. The CDR3 loop spans 13 amino acids. From germline, CDR1 is SQVTM and CDR2 ANQGSEA. DNA of the CDR3: TGCAGCGTTGAAGTGGCCATAGGCGCTGAAGCTTTCTTT. This translates into CSVEVAIGAEAFF. Full variable domain (remainder filled in from reference TRBV29-1 and TRBJ1-1): SAVISQKPSRDICQRGTSLTIQCQVDSQVTMMFWYRQQPGQSLTLIATANQGSEATYESGFVIDKFPISRPNLTFSTLTVSNMSPEDSSIYLCSVEVAIGAEAFFGQGTRLTVV.

This clone turned up a few times. The CDR3 nucleotides are TGCGCCAGCAGCCCGGAAGCGGCAAGCTCCTACAATGAGCAGTTCTTC. Translation: CASSPEAASSYNEQFF. The rearrangement uses TRBV5-1 and TRBJ2-1; tentatively, D is TRBD2 (5 bases). The CDR3 totals 16 residues. The germline V gene has CDR1 SGHRS and CDR2 YFSETQ. V gave up 4 bases and J gave up 0 bases, with 14 bases separating them.

The rearrangement uses TRBV2 and TRBJ2-1; 15 bases are shared with TRBD2. From germline, CDR1 is SNHLY and CDR2 FYNNEI. This CDR3 is built from 19 residues. The trim removed 6 bases at V and 1 base at J, leaving 10 bases unmatched. Here the CDR3 reads CASRGPGLAGGSSYNEQFF. The CDR3 DNA is TGTGCCAGCAGGGGGCCGGGACTAGCGGGAGGATCGTCCTACAATGAGCAGTTCTTC.